This TCR beta chain stems from a study of identical twins. General study points: Cross-sectional statistical analysis, not tracking of the same donors, underpinned the conclusions.

The CDR3 is 15 amino acids. Germline values: CDR1 SGHDN, CDR2 FVKESK. V was pared by 6 bases and J by 0 bases, with 4 bases of the junction left unmatched. TCRdb passed the 5' RACE reads through MiXCR, listing each CDR3 protein once. This table has a few hundred thousand distinct CDR3 sequences, approximately 9.6% appearing once. Remarks on this clonotype: Its specificity is not known.

These same data were also listed under a study on yellow fever vaccine responses in identical twins.

This clonotype originated in a woman aged 18-35 years in good health. V is TRBV14 and J is TRBJ2-1, with 8 nucleotides matching TRBD1. The specimen sequenced was PBMCs. This CDR3 reads CASRLTGGSYNEQFF. The CDR3 region has the DNA TGTGCCAGCAGGTTAACAGGGGGCTCCTACAATGAGCAGTTCTTC.